One T cell receptor (beta chain) is described in this entry. Among all donors, each was a healthy Caucasian. cDNA molecules carried unique molecular identifiers, and template switching added a universal primer site. TCRdb used MiXCR to reprocess the 5' RACE reads, holding one entry per CDR3 protein. The table records around 1.7 million distinct CDR3 sequences, roughly a third of them present only once. This record comes from a study of identical twins. Per the germline V gene, CDR1 is SQVTM and CDR2 is ANQGSEA. J lost 5 bases, V lost 6 bases, and 7 bases had no gene match. CDR3 length equals 13 residues.

Sequencing was done on a sample of cord blood. The sequence came from a newborn girl in good health. This rearrangement joins TRBV29-1 to TRBJ1-1, with 9 bases matching TRBD1. CDR3 in amino acids: CSVGPQGATEAFF. The DNA of the CDR3 is TGCAGCGTCGGCCCACAGGGGGCAACTGAAGCTTTCTTT.